The rows below give T cell receptor beta chains drawn from one sample of a study of cytomegalovirus exposure and HLA in healthy donors. Assay: immunoSEQ multiplex PCR; the TCRdb copy retains only in-frame clones and omits some. This sample has about 120,000 clones, with 80% to 85% found just once. The specimen was PBMCs. These receptors all come from a woman aged 25 to 39 in good health and CMV-seronegative. Each CDR3 is given with its conserved first and last residue. D genes are given only for firm matches. The size of a clone is reported for some rows only, either as once, few or many, or as a class for expanded clones.

TRBV10-1	TRBD1	TRBJ1-5	NA	CASTDREKQPQHF	TGCGCCAGCACCGACAGGGAAAAACAGCCCCAGCATTTT
TRBV5-1	NA	TRBJ2-5	NA	CASSLAWGGRETQYF	TGCGCCAGCAGCTTGGCCTGGGGGGGCCGGGAGACCCAGTACTTC
TRBV6-6	NA	TRBJ2-7	NA	CASRGQGEQYF	TGTGCCAGCAGGGGTCAGGGCGAGCAGTACTTC
TRBV30	NA	TRBJ2-7	NA	CAWSPHGSYEQYF	TGTGCCTGGAGCCCACACGGGAGTTACGAGCAGTACTTC
TRBV7-9	NA	TRBJ1-1	NA	CASSLRSDTEAFF	TGTGCCAGCAGCTTACGATCGGACACTGAAGCTTTCTTT
TRBV9	TRBD1	TRBJ1-1	few	CASSELGAGGGTEAFF	TGTGCCAGCAGCGAACTGGGGGCAGGGGGCGGCACTGAAGCTTTCTTT
TRBV6-1	NA	TRBJ1-1	NA	CASSDLRNTEAFF	TGTGCCAGCAGTGATCTGAGGAACACTGAAGCTTTCTTT
TRBV4-3	TRBD1	TRBJ1-1	NA	CASSQANRGNTEAFF	TGCGCCAGTAGCCAAGCGAACAGGGGGAATACTGAAGCTTTCTTT
TRBV10-1	NA	TRBJ2-5	NA	CASSDSRTGIKETQYF	TGCGCCAGCAGTGACTCTAGAACAGGGATAAAAGAGACCCAGTACTTC
TRBV19	TRBD2	TRBJ2-7	NA	CASSIGAGGQEQYF	TGTGCCAGTAGTATAGGTGCGGGAGGGCAAGAGCAGTACTTC
TRBV6-4	TRBD1	TRBJ2-1	NA	CASSGGTGFPGNEQFF	TGTGCCAGCAGTGGGGGGACAGGGTTCCCAGGGAATGAGCAGTTCTTC
TRBV7-9	TRBD1	TRBJ2-6	NA	CASSPRDRFAGANVLTF	TGTGCCAGCAGCCCGCGGGACAGGTTTGCTGGGGCCAACGTCCTGACTTTC
TRBV11-3	NA	TRBJ2-1	NA	CASSRTPGGFF	TGTGCCAGCAGCCGTACTCCAGGAGGGTTCTTC
TRBV11-3	TRBD2	TRBJ2-1	NA	CASSLEGGLAGATNEQFF	TGTGCCAGCAGCTTGGAGGGGGGACTAGCGGGAGCAACCAATGAGCAGTTCTTC
TRBV18	NA	TRBJ2-7	NA	CASSPPGLAREQYF	TGTGCCAGCTCACCACCCGGGCTAGCTCGAGAGCAGTACTTC
TRBV19	NA	TRBJ2-1	NA	CASSIWLGSYNEQFF	TGTGCCAGTAGTATATGGCTAGGCTCCTACAATGAGCAGTTCTTC
TRBV5-1	NA	TRBJ1-3	NA	CASSLHFQGIGNTIYF	TGCGCCAGCAGCTTACACTTTCAGGGGATCGGGAACACCATATATTTT
TRBV5-1	TRBD2	TRBJ2-1	NA	CASSLEGLAGVNEQFF	TGCGCCAGCAGCTTGGAGGGACTAGCGGGAGTGAATGAGCAGTTCTTC
TRBV30	TRBD1	TRBJ1-1	NA	CAWNHQGVNTEAFF	TGTGCCTGGAACCATCAGGGGGTGAACACTGAAGCTTTCTTT
TRBV19	TRBD2	TRBJ2-7	NA	CATRRLADSSYEQCF	TGTGCCACCCGCAGACTAGCTGATAGCTCCTACGAGCAGTGCTTC
TRBV6-4	NA	TRBJ2-7	NA	CASSLLAGPYEQYF	TGTGCCAGCAGCCTCCTTGCGGGCCCCTACGAGCAGTACTTC
TRBV7-2	NA	TRBJ2-2	few	CASTLFPGELFF	TGTGCCAGCACCCTATTCCCCGGGGAGCTGTTTTTT